A single sample gave rise to the 28 T cell receptor beta chains below, sequenced in a study of cytomegalovirus exposure and HLA in healthy donors. 60 Vbeta and 13 Jbeta primers were used in PCR. Only in-frame clones appear in the TCRdb table, and some are missing; sequencing was by immunoSEQ multiplex PCR. The sample has just over 150,000 clones, 80% to 90% seen once; the top ten hold 1.9%. Source material: PBMCs. These receptors all come from a man younger than 35 in good health and CMV-seronegative.

This clone turned up a few times. The V and J genes are TRBV29-1 and TRBJ2-1; 12 nucleotides line up with TRBD2. CDR3 length equals 15 residues. V was pared by 4 bases and J by 1 base, with 2 bases of the junction left unmatched. Germline CDR1 is SQVTM and CDR2 is ANQGSEA. CDR3 protein: CSVGTSGVSYNEQFF. As DNA, the CDR3 is TGCAGCGTTGGGACTAGCGGGGTATCCTACAATGAGCAGTTCTTC.

This clone showed up just once. The chain joins TRBV7-9 to TRBJ2-7; the match to TRBD1 covers 8 bases. There are 16 residues in the CDR3. With 6 bases clipped from V and 2 bases from J, the junction kept 12 bases outside the gene matches. Germline-derived CDR1 and CDR2 are SEHNR and FQNEAQ (reference sequence). The CDR3 sequence is CASRISTGDKTYEQYF. For the CDR3, the DNA is TGTGCCAGCAGGATATCGACAGGGGACAAAACCTACGAGCAGTACTTC.

V and J are TRBV5-1 and TRBJ1-4; 8 positions agree with TRBD1. Germline values: CDR1 SGHRS, CDR2 YFSETQ. Unmatched junction bases numbered 13, after V lost 4 bases and J lost 8 bases. This CDR3 is built from 16 residues. The DNA for the CDR3 is TGCGCCAGCAGCAGCGCCCAGGGGGCGCGTCGCGAAAAACTGTTTTTT. Protein sequence: CASSSAQGARREKLFF.

The chain is built from TRBV9 and TRBJ2-2; D might be TRBD2 (6 bases). V lost 1 base to trimming and J lost 6 bases, with 16 bases between them. From germline, CDR1 is SGDLS and CDR2 YYNGEE. CDR3 length: 16 amino acids. CDR3 coding DNA: TGTGCCAGCAGCGTATTCCCGGGGGAAGACGCCGGGGAGCTGTTTTTT. It encodes CASSVFPGEDAGELFF.

This chain joins TRBV10-2 and TRBJ1-2; D is unclear. Germline V lookup: CDR1 WSHSY, CDR2 SAAADI. The ends were cut back, 6 bases at V and 0 bases at J, with 11 bases in the middle. CDR3 length: 14 amino acids. In nucleotides, the CDR3 is TGCGCCAGCAGCCAGTCCGAAGCTAACTATGGCTACACCTTC. Protein product: CASSQSEANYGYTF.

This clone came up once. The V and J genes are TRBV2 and TRBJ2-4; TRBD1 matches 8 bases. Per the germline V gene, CDR1 is SNHLY and CDR2 is FYNNEI. V was clipped by 7 bases and J by 0 bases; unmatched bases: 8. The CDR3 length is 16 residues. CDR3: CASTSPGQAAKNIQYF. The CDR3 coding sequence is TGTGCCAGCACATCACCGGGACAGGCAGCCAAAAACATTCAGTACTTC.

In regard to this clone: The sample holds other DNA sequences that translate to the same CDR3. This chain connects TRBV19 to TRBJ2-7, with no clear D. The V end lost 1 base, the J end lost 2 bases, and 9 bases lay between the germline ends. This CDR3 is 14 amino acids long. Germline lookup yields CDR1 LNHDA and CDR2 SQIVND (reference sequence). The CDR3 DNA reads as TGTGCCAGTAGTATAGGGTACAGAGCCTACGAGCAGTACTTC. Its protein is CASSIGYRAYEQYF.

This clone was found once. This chain uses TRBV6-5 with TRBJ2-7, with TRBD1 identical over 7 bases. The length of the CDR3 is 14 residues. Germline-derived CDR1 and CDR2 are MNHEY and SVGAGI. V was pared by 6 bases and J by 2 bases, with 7 bases of the junction left unmatched. The CDR3 DNA is TGTGCCAGCAGCCCTACAGGGGCTACCTACGAGCAGTACTTC. Its translation: CASSPTGATYEQYF.

This clone was recorded once. The genes are TRBV15 and TRBJ1-5, with TRBD1 as a possible D gene (5 bases). From germline, CDR1 is LNHNV and CDR2 YYDKDF (reference sequence). The CDR3 extends over 14 amino acids. V was clipped by 3 bases and J by 3 bases, with 9 bases between them. CDR3 protein: CATSRGGANQPQHF. The CDR3 region has the DNA TGTGCCACCAGCAGGGGGGGTGCCAATCAGCCCCAGCATTTT.

CDR3 protein: CASSPGLAGYNEQFF. As DNA, the CDR3 is TGTGCCAGCAGCCCAGGACTAGCGGGGTACAATGAGCAGTTCTTC. The chain is built from TRBV5-8 and TRBJ2-1, with TRBD2 identical over 12 bases. Trimming took 4 bases from V and 4 from J; bases not matched to a gene: 3. Germline V CDR1 and CDR2: SGHTS, YDEGEE. The CDR3 has 15 amino acids.

The chain links TRBV5-6 to TRBJ1-6, with D unclear. The CDR3 is 17 residues long. Germline V gene data show CDR1 as SGHDT and CDR2 as YYEEEE. V gave up 1 base and J gave up 7 bases, with 18 bases separating them. CDR3 DNA: TGTGCCAGCAGCTTGTCAACGGGATTTACCACGAATTCACCCCTCCACTTT. This translates into CASSLSTGFTTNSPLHF.

The chain has TRBV19 and TRBJ2-6; 10 bases are a match to TRBD1. J lost 13 bases, V lost 4 bases, and 7 bases had no gene match. The germline gives CDR1 LNHDA, CDR2 SQIVND (reference sequence). CDR3 length: 14 amino acids. The CDR3 protein is CASSTRQGAGVLTF. The CDR3 DNA reads TGTGCCAGTAGTACCCGACAGGGGGCAGGGGTCCTGACTTTC.

The CDR3, as DNA: TGTGCCAGCAGCTTGACAGGGGAAGAGACCCAGTACTTC. It codes for CASSLTGEETQYF. V is TRBV5-5 and J is TRBJ2-5; TRBD1 agrees at 7 bases. CDR1 and CDR2 from the germline V gene are SGHKS and YYEKEE (reference sequence). V was clipped by 1 base and J by 3 bases; unmatched bases: 0. This CDR3 has 13 amino acids.

The chain couples TRBV19 to TRBJ2-1; 8 nucleotides agree with TRBD2. The CDR3 length is 17 residues. Germline V gene sequence: CDR1 LNHDA, CDR2 SQIVND (reference sequence). V dropped 3 bases and J dropped 4; count of bases not matched to a gene: 11. The DNA for the CDR3 is TGTGCCAGTAGTATGGCTCCACTAGCGGCGGAATACAATGAGCAGTTCTTC. This codes for CASSMAPLAAEYNEQFF.

This clone has only a few counts. The genes are TRBV27 and TRBJ2-1, with D perhaps matching TRBD2 (6 bases). The CDR3 is 15 residues long. Trimming took off 3 bases at V and 1 base at J, with 10 bases between the two ends. Germline CDR1 is MNHEY and CDR2 is SMNVEV (reference sequence). The CDR3 nucleotides are TGTGCCAGCAGTTTTCCGGGGACTTCCTACAATGAGCAGTTCTTC. It is translated as CASSFPGTSYNEQFF.

J is TRBJ1-1 and V is TRBV6-5, with TRBD1 as a possible D gene (6 bases). Trimming took off 5 bases at V and 4 bases at J, with 11 bases between the two ends. Per the germline V gene, CDR1 is MNHEY and CDR2 is SVGAGI. This CDR3 comprises 13 residues. CDR3 DNA: TGTGCCAGCAGTCGCAGGGGTGGCACTGAAGCTTTCTTT. Translated: CASSRRGGTEAFF.

The chain combines TRBV5-1 with TRBJ2-1; D ambiguous. The CDR3 has 13 residues. Germline V gene data show CDR1 as SGHRS and CDR2 as YFSETQ. V was clipped by 0 bases and J by 8 bases, with 9 bases between them. The CDR3: CASSLGGGDEQFF. The CDR3 DNA reads TGCGCCAGCAGCTTGGGAGGTGGAGATGAGCAGTTCTTC.

The V gene is TRBV11-2, the J gene TRBJ2-6; TRBD2 agrees at 7 bases. The CDR3 sequence is 15 residues long. J lost 2 bases, V lost 3 bases, and 1 base had no gene match. Germline V lookup: CDR1 SGHAT, CDR2 FQNNGV. The CDR3 protein is CASSLGGAGANVLTF. The CDR3 coding sequence is TGTGCCAGCAGCTTGGGGGGGGCTGGGGCCAACGTCCTGACTTTC.

CDR3 region: CASEDRTNTGELFF. The CDR3 DNA follows: TGTGCCAGCGAGGACAGAACGAACACCGGGGAGCTGTTTTTT. The chain is built from TRBV25-1 and TRBJ2-2; D may be TRBD1 (6 bases). Trimming took 8 bases from V and 0 from J, leaving 10 bases between them. Germline V CDR1 and CDR2: MGHDK, SYGVNS. The CDR3 is made up of 14 amino acids.

This chain connects TRBV5-1 to TRBJ2-5; D unclear. Near its end, the DNA agrees better with TRBJ2-7, so the J call may be wrong. Germline V lookup: CDR1 SGHRS, CDR2 YFSETQ. The CDR3 length is 15 residues. CDR3 in DNA: TGCGCCAGCAGCTGGAGAGAGCGACCTCACTACGAGCAGTACTTC. Translation gives CASSWRERPHYEQYF.

The J gene is TRBJ2-1, the V gene TRBV12-5; 9 nucleotides align to TRBD1. V gave up 5 bases and J gave up 12 bases; unmatched junction bases: 5. CDR3 size: 12 residues. CDR1 LGHNT and CDR2 FRNRAP come from the germline V gene. DNA of the CDR3: TGTGCTAGTGGTAACAGGGGGCAGGGGCAGTTCTTC. Translation gives CASGNRGQGQFF.

The chain carries TRBV27 and TRBJ2-7; 9 positions agree with TRBD2. Germline values: CDR1 MNHEY, CDR2 SMNVEV (reference sequence). Trimming cost V 1 base and J 4 bases; bases outside gene matches: 5. The CDR3 is 15 amino acids. The CDR3 reads CASSLLAGVGYEQYF. As DNA, the CDR3 is TGTGCCAGCAGTTTATTAGCGGGGGTAGGATACGAGCAGTACTTC.

The V and J genes are TRBV10-3 and TRBJ1-1; D not certain. CDR1 is ENHRY, CDR2 SYGVKD, per germline. This CDR3 contains 12 residues. With 5 bases removed from V and 1 base from J, the gap between germline ends came to 5 bases. CDR3 sequence reads: CAISPGNTEAFF. DNA for the CDR3: TGTGCCATCAGTCCCGGGAACACTGAAGCTTTCTTT.

The gene calls are TRBV9 and TRBJ1-4; 10 bases line up with TRBD1. The CDR3 is made up of 18 amino acids. V lost 4 bases to trimming and J lost 6 bases; unmatched junction nucleotides: 15. Germline V gene lookup returns CDR1 SGDLS and CDR2 YYNGEE. This chain's CDR3 is CASSPPRRQGAAYEKLFF. The CDR3 nucleotides read TGTGCCAGCAGCCCTCCTCGAAGACAGGGGGCTGCTTATGAAAAACTGTTTTTT.

V is TRBV30 and J is TRBJ1-1; possible D gene TRBD1, 6 bases. Germline V gene data show CDR1 as GTSNPN and CDR2 as SVGIG (reference sequence). V dropped 2 bases and J dropped 4 bases, with 17 bases sitting between them. This CDR3 comprises 15 residues. Here the CDR3 DNA reads TGTGCCTGGAGTCAACTCAGGGGCTGGGTCACTGAAGCTTTCTTT. The encoded protein is CAWSQLRGWVTEAFF.

This chain joins TRBV4-1 and TRBJ1-2; D remains unclear. V dropped 0 bases and J dropped 8 bases, with 16 bases sitting between them. The CDR3 has 15 amino acids. Per the germline V gene, CDR1 is MGHRA and CDR2 is YSYEKL. The CDR3 sequence is CASSQEGQVVGGYTF. CDR3 nucleotide sequence: TGCGCCAGCAGCCAAGAGGGTCAGGTGGTTGGGGGCTACACCTTC.

As regards this clone: Germline is not matched at one junction end, which may reflect a read error. The V gene is TRBV7-9, the J gene TRBJ2-1; D call uncertain. Germline V gene sequence: CDR1 SEHNR, CDR2 FQNEAQ (reference sequence). This CDR3 region has 16 residues. CDR3 sequence: CSSSLVRSSPRNEQFF. CDR3 bases: TGTTCCAGCAGCTTAGTTCGGAGCAGCCCAAGGAATGAGCAGTTCTTC.

The chain uses TRBV5-1 and TRBJ1-5; tentative D call: TRBD1 (6 bases). Germline CDR1 and CDR2: SGHRS and YFSETQ. The ends were cut back, 5 bases at V and 3 bases at J, with 12 bases in the middle. CDR3 size: 14 residues. The CDR3 DNA sequence: TGCGCCAGCAGTCGGGGGGGGCTCAATCAGCCCCAGCATTTT. It specifies CASSRGGLNQPQHF.